A selection of T cell receptor beta chains follows, all from one sample in a study of shared clonotypes between healthy human individuals. Only in-frame clones appear in the TCRdb table, and some are missing; sequencing was by immunoSEQ multiplex PCR. The sample lists about 2.1 million clones; just under 95% were seen once. Input material: naive CD8+ T cells from PBMCs. These receptors originate from a man aged 18 to 30 in good health. Some clones in this sample may be carry-over from other donors' samples. CDR3s include the opening cysteine and the closing phenylalanine or tryptophan. A D gene is named only where the DNA matches it firmly. Size tells how often a clone was seen (once, few, many) or the class of an expanded clone, and some rows leave it out.

D gene	clone size	V gene	J gene	CDR3 protein	CDR3 DNA
-	once	TRBV13	TRBJ2-7	CASREGTNNEQYF	TGTGCCAGCAGGGAGGGGACAAACAACGAGCAGTACTTC
-	once	TRBV25-1	TRBJ2-7	CASSVGVYEQYF	TGTGCCAGCAGTGTGGGGGTCTACGAGCAGTACTTC
-	-	TRBV7-9	TRBJ1-3	CASSLKGQNPGNTIYF	TGTGCCAGCAGCTTAAAGGGGCAGAACCCTGGAAACACCATATATTTT
TRBD1	-	TRBV6-5	TRBJ2-7	CASSYSTGAGSYEQYF	TGTGCCAGCAGTTACTCAACAGGGGCTGGGTCCTACGAGCAGTACTTC
-	few	TRBV30	TRBJ1-1	CAWTALGNTEAFF	TGTGCCTGGACGGCGTTGGGGAACACTGAAGCTTTCTTT
TRBD2	-	TRBV14	TRBJ2-1	CASSQDVADTASGMGNEQFF	TGTGCCAGCAGCCAAGATGTCGCAGATACGGCTAGCGGGATGGGGAATGAGCAGTTCTTC
TRBD2	once	TRBV29-1	TRBJ2-1	CSVEGGTNYNEQFF	TGCAGCGTTGAAGGCGGGACTAACTACAATGAGCAGTTCTTC
-	-	TRBV29-1	TRBJ1-2	CSVEGATDGYTF	TGCAGCGTTGAAGGGGCGACAGATGGCTACACCTTC
-	-	TRBV11-1	TRBJ1-1	CASSFYGGLAEAFF	TGTGCCAGCAGCTTTTATGGAGGCCTGGCAGAAGCTTTCTTT
-	-	TRBV19	TRBJ2-2	CASSIPGRSGELFF	TGTGCCAGTAGTATCCCAGGGCGTTCCGGGGAGCTGTTTTTT
TRBD1	-	TRBV7-9	TRBJ2-3	CASSPGTGQYF	TGTGCCAGCAGCCCAGGGACAGGGCAGTATTTT
TRBD2	-	TRBV7-9	TRBJ2-5	CASSSRTSGRETQYF	TGTGCCAGCAGCTCCCGGACTAGCGGGAGGGAGACCCAGTACTTC
TRBD1	-	TRBV7-8	TRBJ2-7	CASSSRDRVYEQYF	TGTGCCAGCAGCTCCCGCGACAGGGTCTACGAGCAGTACTTC
-	-	TRBV7-9	TRBJ2-6	CASSLVSGTGANVLTF	TGTGCCAGCAGCTTAGTATCAGGGACTGGGGCCAACGTCCTGACTTTC
-	-	TRBV6-5	TRBJ1-2	CASSRDRSYYGYTF	TGTGCCAGCAGCCGCGACAGGTCTTACTATGGCTACACCTTC
-	-	TRBV15	TRBJ2-7	CATSGVRTATYEQYF	TGTGCCACCAGCGGGGTCAGGACTGCAACCTACGAGCAGTACTTC
-	once	TRBV28	TRBJ2-1	CASSFLTQGYNEQFF	TGTGCCAGCAGTTTTTTAACTCAGGGCTACAATGAGCAGTTCTTC
-	-	TRBV6-1	TRBJ1-4	CASSEQGREATNEKLFF	TGTGCCAGCAGTGAACAGGGGAGGGAGGCAACTAATGAAAAACTGTTTTTT
TRBD1	-	TRBV5-1	TRBJ2-7	CASSDTGTGYWSYEQYF	TGCGCCAGCAGCGACACCGGGACAGGGTATTGGTCCTACGAGCAGTACTTC
-	-	TRBV29-1	TRBJ2-1	CSVETVIRYNEQFF	TGCAGCGTGGAGACAGTTATTCGCTACAATGAGCAGTTCTTC
-	-	TRBV7-8	TRBJ2-1	CASSLEASGGGRYEQFF	TGTGCCAGCAGCTTAGAAGCTAGCGGAGGGGGAAGGTATGAGCAGTTCTTC
-	-	TRBV19	TRBJ2-1	CASRLGETQFF	TGTGCCAGTAGACTCGGTGAGACGCAGTTCTTC
-	-	TRBV4-3	TRBJ1-1	CASSQERVNTEAFF	TGCGCCAGCAGCCAAGAAAGGGTGAACACTGAAGCTTTCTTT
-	-	TRBV19	TRBJ2-3	CASSMRPKVTDTQYF	TGTGCCAGTAGTATGAGACCGAAGGTCACAGATACGCAGTATTTT
-	-	TRBV11-2	TRBJ2-7	CASSFAGRNEQYF	TGTGCCAGCAGCTTCGCCGGGAGAAACGAGCAGTACTTC
TRBD2	-	TRBV6-4	TRBJ2-1	CASSDHGLAGNNEQFF	TGTGCCAGCAGTGACCACGGACTAGCGGGAAACAATGAGCAGTTCTTC
-	-	TRBV27	TRBJ1-1	CASSLSLLTVNTEAFF	TGTGCCAGCAGTTTATCGTTATTAACAGTAAACACTGAAGCTTTCTTT
-	-	TRBV14	TRBJ2-7	CASSPWGDYEQYF	TGTGCCAGCAGTCCTTGGGGCGACTACGAGCAGTACTTC
-	-	TRBV27	TRBJ2-7	CASSWLGVEKLREQYF	TGTGCCAGCAGTTGGTTAGGTGTTGAAAAGTTAAGGGAGCAGTACTTC
-	-	TRBV2	TRBJ1-4	CASSGAATNEKLFF	TGTGCCAGCAGTGGAGCAGCAACTAATGAAAAACTGTTTTTT
TRBD2	-	TRBV9	TRBJ2-7	CASSVVGLAGVYEQYF	TGTGCCAGCAGCGTAGTGGGACTAGCGGGAGTTTACGAGCAGTACTTC
-	-	TRBV19	TRBJ1-2	CASSIGPYGYTF	TGTGCCAGTAGTATAGGGCCGTATGGCTACACCTTC
TRBD1	-	TRBV7-2	TRBJ2-3	CASSLRDRDRDRTDTQYF	TGTGCCAGCAGCTTAAGGGACCGGGACAGGGACCGCACAGATACGCAGTATTTT
TRBD2	-	TRBV11-2	TRBJ2-1	CASSPSGRHYNEQFF	TGTGCCAGCAGCCCCAGCGGGAGACACTACAATGAGCAGTTCTTC
-	-	TRBV19	TRBJ1-1	CASSTMTTEAFF	TGTGCCAGTAGTACCATGACGACTGAAGCTTTCTTT
-	-	TRBV27	TRBJ1-4	CASSSTGGGGKLFF	TGTGCCAGCAGTTCGACAGGCGGGGGCGGAAAACTGTTTTTT
-	-	TRBV5-6	TRBJ1-1	CASSRSGMNTEAFF	TGTGCCAGCAGCAGGTCAGGGATGAACACTGAAGCTTTCTTT
-	-	TRBV7-8	TRBJ1-5	CASSPTPGEDYNQPQHF	TGTGCCAGCAGCCCAACCCCAGGGGAAGACTACAATCAGCCCCAGCATTTT
TRBD1	-	TRBV27	TRBJ2-2	CASSPTGEGTGELFF	TGTGCCAGCAGTCCGACAGGGGAAGGGACCGGGGAGCTGTTTTTT
-	once	TRBV5-1	TRBJ1-1	CASSLDGVVGQNTEAFF	TGCGCCAGCAGCTTGGATGGGGTCGTGGGGCAAAACACTGAAGCTTTCTTT
TRBD2	-	TRBV13	TRBJ2-2	CASSLGLAGRPGELFF	TGTGCCAGCAGCTTAGGGCTAGCGGGGCGGCCCGGGGAGCTGTTTTTT
TRBD1	-	TRBV4-2	TRBJ2-3	CASRPRGGTGEADTQYF	TGTGCCAGCAGGCCTAGGGGGGGGACAGGGGAGGCCGATACGCAGTATTTT
TRBD1	-	TRBV9	TRBJ1-2	CASSAGEATGAILDGYTF	TGTGCCAGCAGCGCGGGCGAAGCGACAGGGGCAATACTGGATGGCTACACCTTC
-	once	TRBV9	TRBJ2-6	CASSDRPGTRVSGANVLTF	TGTGCCAGCAGTGACAGGCCCGGGACACGGGTCTCTGGGGCCAACGTCCTGACTTTC
-	-	TRBV13	TRBJ1-1	CASSSGAVAEAFF	TGTGCCAGCAGCTCAGGGGCTGTCGCTGAAGCTTTCTTT